The entry below gives a single TCR beta chain sequence along with its context. Its antigen is still unknown. Drawing of blood for sampling happened at baseline, at cycle 4 day 1, and at cycle 7 day 1. The sample belongs to a study of OX40 agonist ivuxolimab in advanced cancers. Findings and limits, study-wide: Antigen specificity of clonally expanded peripheral T cells was not established. CD4+ and CD8+ blood T cells expanded clonally by week 6 at 0.1 to 3.0 mg/kg.

The CDR3 extends over 11 amino acids. This table comes from immunoSEQ multiplex PCR, and its TCRdb copy is limited to in-frame clones, with some not included. The sample has tens of thousands of clones; 75% to 90% are singletons. V is TRBV21-1 and J is TRBJ2-7; the D call TRBD1 from the table was never checked on the DNA. TRBV21-1 is a recognized pseudogene. The sequencing used CD4+ or CD8+ T cells sorted from blood, collected in a trial of the OX40 agonist ivuxolimab. The clonotype originates from an adult with an advanced solid tumor such as melanoma, head and neck, liver or kidney cancer. DNA for the CDR3: TGTGCCAGCAGCAAACACTACGAGCAGTACTTC. It specifies CASSKHYEQYF.